This note documents a single T cell receptor (beta chain) sequence. Here immunoSEQ multiplex PCR was the method, and the copy in TCRdb shows in-frame clones only, minus some. Found here are roughly 680,000 clones, around 70% of them singletons; the top ten hold 1.8%. The data are from a study of shared clonotypes between healthy human individuals. CDR3 length equals 15 residues. The V gene's germline CDR1 is MNHNY and CDR2 SVGAGI (reference sequence). The V end lost 2 bases, the J end lost 3 bases, and 11 bases lay between the germline ends. The sequenced sample consisted of memory CD4+ T cells sorted from blood. Subset denoted: CD45RA-negative fraction. The sequence was obtained from a woman younger than 45 in good health. The chain joins TRBV6-6 to TRBJ1-5; D remains ambiguous. The CDR3 here is CASSYNRESNQPQHF. The CDR3 region has the DNA TGTGCCAGCAGTTACAACCGGGAGTCCAATCAGCCCCAGCATTTT.